The source of this TCR beta chain is a study of cytomegalovirus exposure and HLA in healthy donors (dated by TCRdb to 2017 to 2019). About the full investigation: An earlier analysis of around 600 of the donors reported more than 250 Gb of sequence data and 100 million to 130 million unique TCR beta sequences from 190 million or so T cells. Class I and class II HLA loci were covered by the typing at four-digit resolution. A later genetic analysis used genome-wide SNP genotypes for about 60% of the roughly 670 donors, treating that subset as a discovery cohort. Typing coverage differed by locus: A, B, C, DRB1 and DQB1 were typed in roughly 629-630 donors, DQA1 in about 500, DPA1 in 600 to 610, and DPB1 in 472. An early release that covered fewer than 750 HLA-typed donors contained 300 to 350 gigabases of sequencing data and about 84 million unique TCR sequences. All discovery cohort repertoires had been generated using a single sequencing platform. The aim of the study was to test whether cataloging public T cell receptors could identify signatures of past pathogen exposure. Donor age, sex, ethnicity and CMV serostatus were collected together with the repertoire data. Rather than using new phenotypic data, the later analysis identified candidate immune exposures from TCR beta sequences and from how often those sequences occurred across donors. In an earlier analysis of roughly 580 of the donors, high-throughput TCR beta sequencing was used to judge whether each TCR beta V gene segment behaved as functional or pseudogenic. Along with the roughly 610-subject first cohort, a separate validation cohort of approximately 110 different subjects was used. The genetic ancestry cluster associated with self-reported Caucasian donors included around 76% of the roughly 400 genotyped donors. To study patterns of TCR occurrence, a later analysis re-analyzed previously published TCR beta repertoires from under 750 donors and added high-resolution HLA genotyping. On average, around 240,000 unique TCR beta nucleotide sequences were sequenced per donor among about 400 genotyped donors of the cohort, with about 19% of those sequences being non-productive. To predict cytomegalovirus infection status, the study combined high-throughput TCR immunosequencing, statistical association of individual TCRs with disease status, and machine learning. Four or five DR-DQ haplotypes were handled as single units for association and clustering because linkage in the cohort was strong. Using immunosequencing, the study profiled T cell repertoires from roughly 650 subjects and related those repertoires to cytomegalovirus serostatus.

Points on this clone: Its antigen remains undetermined. No clone much larger than this one lies a single base away; base qualities are absent.

Libraries were made using the immunoSEQ multiplex PCR assay. A mixture of 60 forward primers for TCR Vbeta segments and 13 reverse primers for TCR Jbeta segments was used in the multiplex PCR. The CDR3 region of rearranged TCR beta genes was amplified from genomic DNA with a multiplex PCR assay. Amplified TCR beta libraries were sequenced as 87-base-pair reads on the Illumina HiSeq System. As for the authors' bioinformatics: A later analysis tallied 70 million to 100 million unique TCR beta chains across the 650 to 750 repertoires, and around 10 million of those chains were shared by two or more donors. A nearest-neighbor algorithm error-corrected the raw reads and collapsed the reads into unique sequences, merging closely related sequences to remove PCR and sequencing errors. CDR3 sequences were aligned to IMGT reference sequences to assign V, D and J gene segments. For a sequence to be retained, at least a six-nucleotide match to both a V gene segment and a J gene segment was required. A rearrangement was called productive if the CDR3 had no stop codons and remained in frame with V and J, and every other rearrangement was called non-productive. Following IMGT convention, CDR3 was defined as the stretch from the second conserved V-encoded cysteine to the conserved J-encoded phenylalanine. The earlier analysis of 550 to 650 of the donors excluded any sequence lacking an unambiguous match to a single V gene segment. In an earlier analysis of 587 of the donors, V segments were called functional above 56.7% productive rearrangements and were called segregating when the between-donor standard deviation exceeded 5%. A statistical classification framework was built for diagnosing cytomegalovirus status from the catalog of TCR beta chain sequences. In a later analysis, TCR nucleotide sequences were compared against IMGT/GENE-DB human TR gene sequences so that V and J genes could be assigned. Using the TCRdist pipeline, a later analysis assigned CDR3 sequences along with most-parsimonious VDJ recombination scenarios. In a later analysis, each TCR beta chain was defined by its CDR3 amino acid sequence together with its V-gene family, and reads without a unique V-gene family were excluded. To address suspected cross-contamination and a sequencing artifact, a later analysis removed some 620 highly shared, low-generation-probability nucleotide sequences. In a later analysis, a clonal expansion index was calculated for each public chain from normalized within-repertoire ranks of inferred template counts. In a later analysis, generation probabilities were computed with a VDJ recombination model fitted to out-of-frame rearrangements, and the resulting probabilities were checked against IGoR. A later analysis scored TCR-TCR, TCR-HLA and TCR-CMV co-occurrence with hypergeometric tests, applying a repertoire-size bias correction to TCR pairs. False discovery rates were estimated in a later analysis by permuting HLA or CMV assignments 20 times. In a later analysis, co-occurring TCRs were grouped with DBSCAN, and TCRdist sequence similarity was added when clustering was performed within HLA-allele-positive subsets. Repertoires with fewer than 30,000 or more than 120,000 public chains, plus five repertoires with anomalous nucleotide sharing, were excluded from co-occurrence clustering. Here the immuneACCESS table is served through TCRdb, limited to in-frame sequences with V and J called. Missing clones are a known gap in these copies; in checked studies unresolved V genes cover under half, and the rest lacks a known reason. V and J calls and clone size are given by that table; D and trimming were obtained from the DNA. This sample has 140,000 or so clones in its table, and about 80% of those were observed once. Roughly 9.7% of the sample goes to the ten largest clones.

The cohort was made up of under 800 healthy bone marrow donors. At the time of sampling, every cohort member was nominally healthy, though immune exposures that went unrecorded were likely present. The donor was CMV seropositive and was included in the group of 250 to 300 seropositive cohort members. Each donor provided a peripheral blood sample, and peripheral blood mononuclear cells were used for TCR beta sequencing. The Qiagen DNeasy Blood Extraction Kit was used to extract genomic DNA from the blood cell samples. Its CDR3 holds 15 amino acids, cysteine through phenylalanine. Here the CDR3 DNA is all that survives: 45 bases in frame from base 1. The germline V gene (reference sequence) provides CDR1 MNHEY and CDR2 SMNVEV. Germline trimming amounts to 5 bases on V and 4 bases on J, with 4 as the count of junction bases outside the gene matches. Overall study results and their limits: Compared with the approximately 710-donor mean, donors in an Asian-associated ancestry cluster had fewer N-insertions in productive TCRs, according to a later genetic analysis. Correlated functional status among segregating V segments might be attributable to linkage disequilibrium, but an unknown experimental factor could not be ruled out. Immune exposure information for the cohort was limited to CMV serostatus. Sequencing depth was assumed to be roughly uniform across donors in the presence/absence analyses, though that assumption may not hold. Cytomegalovirus status was reported to be diagnosed by the classifier with high specificity and sensitivity in both the original and validation cohorts. Broadly in line with IMGT annotations, most TCR beta V segments showed up in productive rearrangements about 90% or about 30% of the time in an earlier analysis of about 500 of the donors. A later analysis found that HLA-associated TCR beta chains were more clonally expanded and had lower generation probabilities than equally common non-associated chains. According to a later analysis, most CMV-associated TCR beta chains appeared to be HLA-restricted, and the HLA associations seemed to be driven largely by CMV exposure. Several of the top co-occurrence clusters appeared to be linked to parvovirus B19, influenza, CMV and Epstein-Barr virus, according to a later analysis. Because HLA typing was missing for some donors at each locus, association tests included only the typed subset. Across donors, most TCR sequences were observed very rarely, whereas some public TCRs were present in many individuals. Because counts were too low, seventeen rarely observed V segments, including chromosome 9 orphons, were left out of the earlier analysis of several hundred of the donors. The 87-base-pair reads could not distinguish some IMGT-functional V segments, including TRBV6-2 and TRBV6-3, so those segments were excluded. Strong co-occurrence of HLA alleles, especially DR and DQ, made assigning TCR associations to individual alleles difficult. The sequencing pipeline was judged likely to have produced a cluster of highly shared sequence variants as a technical artifact. In a later analysis, the rate of TCR association differed among HLA loci, with DRB1 alleles having the most associated TCRs and HLA-C alleles having the fewest. The authors suggested that the approach could potentially be extended to other disease states and immunological phenotypes. A further reported finding was that TCR beta sequences accurately predicted the HLA-A and HLA-B alleles for most subjects in the first cohort. An association between a missense DCLRE1C variant and V-gene and J-gene trimming of TCR beta chains was found in a later genetic analysis and replicated in an independent cohort. At a false discovery rate of 0.05, a later analysis linked about 17,000 TCR beta sequences to specific HLA alleles. A few of the identified cytomegalovirus-associated TCR beta chains were confirmed in vitro to be specific for cytomegalovirus antigens. A total of roughly 160 TCR beta chains were listed by the study as associated with cytomegalovirus. The cohort was sequenced for TCR beta chains only, and without alpha or paired-chain data the features that could be detected were limited.

This TCR derives from a woman aged 60-75 years in good health and CMV-seropositive. Material: PBMCs. The rearrangement joined TRBV27 to TRBJ2-1, with 11 middle bases fitting TRBD2. The DNA sequence is TGTGCCAGCAGTACAGGGACTAGCGGATACAATGAGCAGTTCTTC. Its product reads: CASSTGTSGYNEQFF.